Listed below are T cell receptor beta chains from one sample, sequenced in a study of cytomegalovirus exposure and HLA in healthy donors. Produced via immunoSEQ multiplex PCR; TCRdb's table is partial and in-frame only. The sample holds approximately 100,000 clones, 70% to 80% seen once. The sequenced material came from PBMCs. These receptors were obtained from a human donor in good health. The CDR3 runs from the conserved cysteine through the conserved F or W. Fields, in order: D gene, V gene, J gene, clone size, CDR3 protein, CDR3 DNA. A D gene is named only where the DNA matches it firmly. Some rows have no size entry. The others give once, few or many, or a class for an expanded clone.

D gene: -; V gene: TRBV30; J gene: TRBJ2-7; clone size: -; CDR3 protein: CAWKTGLYEQYF; CDR3 DNA: TGTGCCTGGAAGACAGGCCTCTACGAGCAGTACTTC
D gene: TRBD1; V gene: TRBV30; J gene: TRBJ2-7; clone size: -; CDR3 protein: CAWSGGGAASYEQYF; CDR3 DNA: TGTGCCTGGAGTGGAGGGGGCGCCGCCTCCTACGAGCAGTACTTC
D gene: -; V gene: TRBV5-1; J gene: TRBJ1-6; clone size: -; CDR3 protein: CASSTGVGLNSPLHF; CDR3 DNA: TGCGCCAGCAGCACCGGGGTGGGTCTCAATTCACCCCTCCACTTT
D gene: -; V gene: TRBV21-1; J gene: TRBJ1-5; clone size: -; CDR3 protein: CASSKWTTGGRTQPQHF; CDR3 DNA: TGTGCCAGCAGCAAATGGACTACAGGGGGCAGGACTCAGCCCCAGCATTTT
D gene: TRBD2; V gene: TRBV30; J gene: TRBJ2-3; clone size: -; CDR3 protein: CAWSVGLADTQYF; CDR3 DNA: TGTGCCTGGAGTGTTGGACTAGCAGATACGCAGTATTTT
D gene: -; V gene: TRBV19; J gene: TRBJ2-3; clone size: -; CDR3 protein: CAAGAGHTDTQYF; CDR3 DNA: TGTGCCGCGGGGGCGGGGCACACAGATACGCAGTATTTT
D gene: -; V gene: TRBV19; J gene: TRBJ1-5; clone size: -; CDR3 protein: CASSIWGEGLNQPQHF; CDR3 DNA: TGTGCCAGTAGTATATGGGGGGAGGGGCTCAATCAGCCCCAGCATTTT
D gene: TRBD2; V gene: TRBV6-5; J gene: TRBJ2-7; clone size: -; CDR3 protein: CASSLAGASYEQYF; CDR3 DNA: TGTGCCAGCAGTCTAGCGGGGGCCTCCTACGAGCAGTACTTC
D gene: TRBD1; V gene: TRBV30; J gene: TRBJ1-2; clone size: -; CDR3 protein: CAWHTGGNYGYTF; CDR3 DNA: TGTGCCTGGCATACAGGGGGCAACTATGGCTACACCTTC
D gene: -; V gene: TRBV5-5; J gene: TRBJ1-1; clone size: -; CDR3 protein: CASSFSGSGTEAFF; CDR3 DNA: TGTGCCAGCAGCTTTAGCGGGTCGGGCACTGAAGCTTTCTTT
D gene: TRBD1; V gene: TRBV18; J gene: TRBJ2-7; clone size: -; CDR3 protein: CASSPPGQGKHSVQYF; CDR3 DNA: TGTGCCAGCTCACCCCCGGGACAGGGAAAACATAGTGTGCAGTACTTC
D gene: -; V gene: TRBV6-5; J gene: TRBJ2-2; clone size: few; CDR3 protein: CASSYSKGWGGELFF; CDR3 DNA: TGTGCCAGCAGTTACTCGAAGGGGTGGGGCGGGGAGCTGTTTTTT
D gene: TRBD2; V gene: TRBV28; J gene: TRBJ2-1; clone size: -; CDR3 protein: CASSLQGGDNEQFF; CDR3 DNA: TGTGCCAGCAGTTTACAGGGAGGGGACAATGAGCAGTTCTTC
D gene: -; V gene: TRBV18; J gene: TRBJ1-4; clone size: few; CDR3 protein: CASSPPITGTHQKLFF; CDR3 DNA: TGTGCCAGCTCACCACCGATTACCGGGACACACCAAAAACTGTTTTTT
D gene: -; V gene: TRBV7-8; J gene: TRBJ2-7; clone size: once; CDR3 protein: CASSLTESYEQYF; CDR3 DNA: TGTGCCAGCAGCCTGACTGAATCCTACGAGCAGTACTTC
D gene: -; V gene: TRBV13; J gene: TRBJ2-1; clone size: -; CDR3 protein: CASSPPQGLYNEQFF; CDR3 DNA: TGTGCCAGCAGCCCCCCCCAGGGCTTATACAATGAGCAGTTCTTC
D gene: -; V gene: TRBV6-1; J gene: TRBJ2-7; clone size: -; CDR3 protein: CASRRLADNSYEQYF; CDR3 DNA: TGTGCCAGCAGGAGATTAGCGGACAACTCCTACGAGCAGTACTTC
D gene: TRBD2; V gene: TRBV2; J gene: TRBJ2-3; clone size: -; CDR3 protein: CASSRLAGKADTQYF; CDR3 DNA: TGTGCCAGCAGCCGACTAGCGGGGAAGGCAGATACGCAGTATTTT
D gene: -; V gene: TRBV9; J gene: TRBJ1-3; clone size: -; CDR3 protein: CASSVTGQGTNTIYF; CDR3 DNA: TGTGCCAGCAGCGTAACTGGCCAGGGCACAAACACCATATATTTT
D gene: -; V gene: TRBV5-4; J gene: TRBJ1-1; clone size: -; CDR3 protein: CASSAQGYTEAFF; CDR3 DNA: TGTGCCTCCAGCGCCCAGGGTTATACTGAAGCTTTCTTT
D gene: TRBD1; V gene: TRBV10-2; J gene: TRBJ2-4; clone size: -; CDR3 protein: CASSEWLTGVNIQYF; CDR3 DNA: TGCGCCAGCAGTGAGTGGCTTACAGGGGTGAACATTCAGTACTTC
D gene: TRBD2; V gene: TRBV19; J gene: TRBJ2-1; clone size: -; CDR3 protein: CASSIALGLAGVSYNEQFF; CDR3 DNA: TGTGCCAGTAGTATAGCCCTGGGACTAGCGGGAGTTTCCTACAATGAGCAGTTCTTC
D gene: -; V gene: TRBV7-6; J gene: TRBJ1-4; clone size: -; CDR3 protein: CAARTNEKLFF; CDR3 DNA: TGTGCCGCCCGGACTAATGAAAAACTGTTTTTT
D gene: TRBD1; V gene: TRBV19; J gene: TRBJ1-5; clone size: -; CDR3 protein: CASSIIAGTANQPQHF; CDR3 DNA: TGTGCCAGTAGTATCATAGCCGGGACAGCAAATCAGCCCCAGCATTTT
D gene: -; V gene: TRBV7-7; J gene: TRBJ2-2; clone size: -; CDR3 protein: CASGQGDTGELFF; CDR3 DNA: TGTGCCAGCGGCCAAGGGGACACCGGGGAGCTGTTTTTT
D gene: -; V gene: TRBV14; J gene: TRBJ1-1; clone size: -; CDR3 protein: CASSQEMGRAEAFF; CDR3 DNA: TGTGCCAGCAGCCAAGAAATGGGGAGGGCTGAAGCTTTCTTT
D gene: -; V gene: TRBV2; J gene: TRBJ1-1; clone size: -; CDR3 protein: CASSPGGEAFF; CDR3 DNA: TGTGCCAGCAGCCCGGGAGGTGAAGCTTTCTTT
D gene: TRBD2; V gene: TRBV4-2; J gene: TRBJ2-2; clone size: -; CDR3 protein: CASSRSGTRELFF; CDR3 DNA: TGTGCCAGCAGCCGTAGCGGGACTAGGGAGCTGTTTTTT
D gene: TRBD2; V gene: TRBV7-9; J gene: TRBJ2-5; clone size: -; CDR3 protein: CASSLAVLAGTETQYF; CDR3 DNA: TGTGCCAGCAGCTTAGCTGTACTAGCGGGTACAGAGACCCAGTACTTC
D gene: TRBD2; V gene: TRBV6-5; J gene: TRBJ2-1; clone size: -; CDR3 protein: CASSGLAAMYNEQFF; CDR3 DNA: TGTGCCAGCAGCGGACTAGCGGCAATGTACAATGAGCAGTTCTTC
D gene: -; V gene: TRBV2; J gene: TRBJ2-5; clone size: -; CDR3 protein: CARRERETQYF; CDR3 DNA: TGTGCCAGGAGGGAGAGGGAGACCCAGTACTTC
D gene: TRBD1; V gene: TRBV6-1; J gene: TRBJ2-2; clone size: once; CDR3 protein: CASSAATGGYPNTGELFF; CDR3 DNA: TGTGCCAGCAGTGCCGCGACAGGGGGCTATCCGAACACCGGGGAGCTGTTTTTT
D gene: TRBD2; V gene: TRBV5-1; J gene: TRBJ2-1; clone size: -; CDR3 protein: CASALAGGPNEQFF; CDR3 DNA: TGCGCCAGCGCCCTAGCGGGGGGTCCCAATGAGCAGTTCTTC
D gene: TRBD1; V gene: TRBV9; J gene: TRBJ1-2; clone size: once; CDR3 protein: CASSVDHRGQGGYTF; CDR3 DNA: TGTGCCAGCAGCGTAGACCACAGGGGGCAGGGTGGCTACACCTTC
D gene: -; V gene: TRBV4-1; J gene: TRBJ1-4; clone size: -; CDR3 protein: CASSQAPTDLNEKLFF; CDR3 DNA: TGCGCCAGCAGCCAGGCTCCGACAGACTTGAATGAAAAACTGTTTTTT
D gene: TRBD2; V gene: TRBV7-7; J gene: TRBJ2-3; clone size: few; CDR3 protein: CASSPGLAHTDTQYF; CDR3 DNA: TGTGCCAGCAGCCCGGGACTAGCCCACACAGATACGCAGTATTTT
D gene: -; V gene: TRBV4-2; J gene: TRBJ2-1; clone size: -; CDR3 protein: CASSQENEQFF; CDR3 DNA: TGTGCCAGCAGCCAGGAGAATGAGCAGTTCTTC
D gene: TRBD1; V gene: TRBV7-8; J gene: TRBJ1-1; clone size: -; CDR3 protein: CASSSDRAANTEAFF; CDR3 DNA: TGTGCCAGCAGTAGTGACAGGGCTGCGAACACTGAAGCTTTCTTT
D gene: TRBD1; V gene: TRBV30; J gene: TRBJ1-6; clone size: -; CDR3 protein: CAFRDRDKSYNSPLHF; CDR3 DNA: TGTGCCTTCCGGGACAGGGACAAGTCCTATAATTCACCCCTCCACTTT
D gene: TRBD1; V gene: TRBV27; J gene: TRBJ2-7; clone size: -; CDR3 protein: CASSYGDRGSREQYF; CDR3 DNA: TGTGCCAGCAGTTACGGGGACAGGGGGAGCCGCGAGCAGTACTTC
D gene: TRBD2; V gene: TRBV7-6; J gene: TRBJ2-7; clone size: -; CDR3 protein: CASAGESYEQYF; CDR3 DNA: TGTGCCTCGGCGGGAGAAAGCTACGAGCAGTACTTC
D gene: -; V gene: TRBV6-5; J gene: TRBJ1-2; clone size: -; CDR3 protein: CASRTSARNYGYTF; CDR3 DNA: TGTGCCTCTAGGACATCTGCGCGGAACTATGGCTACACCTTC
D gene: TRBD2; V gene: TRBV9; J gene: TRBJ2-7; clone size: -; CDR3 protein: CASSAGGTSGELPYEQYF; CDR3 DNA: TGTGCCAGCAGCGCCGGGGGGACTAGCGGGGAACTCCCCTACGAGCAGTACTTC
D gene: -; V gene: TRBV18; J gene: TRBJ1-1; clone size: -; CDR3 protein: CASSLLLTGNTEAFF; CDR3 DNA: TGTGCCAGCTCACTCTTATTGACAGGGAACACTGAAGCTTTCTTT
D gene: -; V gene: TRBV28; J gene: TRBJ1-5; clone size: -; CDR3 protein: CASKRGRADQPQHF; CDR3 DNA: TGTGCCAGCAAGCGCGGGCGGGCTGATCAGCCCCAGCATTTT
D gene: -; V gene: TRBV5-1; J gene: TRBJ1-3; clone size: -; CDR3 protein: CASSPRQGRNTIYF; CDR3 DNA: TGCGCCAGCAGCCCTAGGCAGGGAAGAAACACCATATATTTT
D gene: -; V gene: TRBV5-4; J gene: TRBJ2-3; clone size: -; CDR3 protein: CASSLDHRRDTQYF; CDR3 DNA: TGTGCCAGCAGCTTGGACCACAGGCGAGATACGCAGTATTTT
D gene: TRBD1; V gene: TRBV7-6; J gene: TRBJ2-7; clone size: -; CDR3 protein: CASSLQGGQGVLGEQYF; CDR3 DNA: TGTGCCAGCAGCCTTCAGGGGGGACAGGGCGTATTAGGCGAGCAGTACTTC
D gene: -; V gene: TRBV14; J gene: TRBJ1-1; clone size: few; CDR3 protein: CASSQDLGQNTEAFF; CDR3 DNA: TGTGCCAGCAGCCAAGATCTCGGACAGAACACTGAAGCTTTCTTT
D gene: -; V gene: TRBV6-5; J gene: TRBJ1-2; clone size: -; CDR3 protein: CASSYSRAGYGYTF; CDR3 DNA: TGTGCCAGCAGTTACTCGAGGGCAGGCTATGGCTACACCTTC
D gene: TRBD1; V gene: TRBV11-2; J gene: TRBJ1-4; clone size: -; CDR3 protein: CASSLRQGAREKLFF; CDR3 DNA: TGTGCCAGCAGCTTACGGCAGGGGGCGAGGGAAAAACTGTTTTTT
D gene: TRBD1; V gene: TRBV4-1; J gene: TRBJ1-5; clone size: -; CDR3 protein: CASSQEWVGPGQGVVQPQHF; CDR3 DNA: TGCGCCAGCAGCCAAGAATGGGTGGGCCCAGGGCAGGGGGTGGTTCAGCCCCAGCATTTT
D gene: -; V gene: TRBV28; J gene: TRBJ2-7; clone size: -; CDR3 protein: CASSARDEQYF; CDR3 DNA: TGTGCCAGCAGTGCGCGGGACGAGCAGTACTTC